This passage covers 21 T cell receptor beta chains from one sample sequenced in a study of T cells after yellow fever vaccination (dated by TCRdb to the late 2010s). Libraries were made using 5' RACE. Sequencing took place on an Illumina NovaSeq 6000. The public reads were quality trimmed at Q25 with fastp and then assembled into clones with MiXCR by TCRdb, keeping productive beta chains. Records with the same CDR3 protein are collapsed into one entry carrying the most frequent genes and DNA. The sample table contains around 250,000 distinct CDR3 sequences; only one count was recorded for approximately 5.2% of them. The ten most abundant clones make up roughly 3.3% of the sample. This specimen's treatment or condition label, interpreted: live attenuated yellow fever vaccine strain. Sequenced material: CD4+ T cells sorted from PBMCs, taken on the day of the yellow fever booster vaccination. These receptors were taken from a man younger than 30 who received the YFV17D yellow fever vaccine.

The rearrangement uses TRBV7-3 and TRBJ2-1, with 8 positions matching TRBD2. Looked up from germline, CDR1 is SGHTA and CDR2 is FQGTGA. The CDR3 covers 15 residues. V lost 5 bases to trimming and J lost 1 base; unmatched junction nucleotides: 4. The CDR3 is CASSLTSASYNEQFF. For the CDR3, the DNA is TGTGCCAGCAGCCTGACTAGCGCTTCCTACAATGAGCAGTTCTTC. Full variable domain (remainder filled in from reference TRBV7-3 and TRBJ2-1): GAGVSQTPSNKVTEKGKYVELRCDPISGHTALYWYRQSLGQGPEFLIYFQGTGAADDSGLPNDRFFAVRPEGSVSTLKIQRTERGDSAVYLCASSLTSASYNEQFFGPGTRLTVL.

This clonotype was detected a few times. The V call is TRBV4-3, the J call TRBJ1-4, with TRBD1 matching 7 bases. Germline CDR1 is LGHNA and CDR2 is YSLEER. The V gene end was trimmed by 4 bases and the J gene end by 8 bases; junction bases not matched to a gene: 10. The CDR3 totals 15 residues. CDR3 sequence: CASSPRQGSGEKLFF. Written as DNA, the CDR3 is TGCGCCAGCAGCCCGCGACAGGGATCCGGCGAAAAACTGTTTTTT.

The chain links TRBV27 to TRBJ2-3; D perhaps matches TRBD1 (6 bases). Germline CDR1 MNHEY, CDR2 SMNVEV (reference sequence). This CDR3 region has 13 residues. Trimming left V 8 bases short and J 5 bases short, with 14 bases between. CDR3 loop: CASGTLRGDTQYF. In DNA, the CDR3 is TGTGCCAGCGGGACACTCAGGGGAGATACGCAGTATTTT.

The sample holds a few counts of this clonotype. The rearrangement links TRBV7-9 to TRBJ1-5; D unresolved. The CDR3 has 13 residues. Germline V gene sequence: CDR1 SEHNR, CDR2 FQNEAQ (reference sequence). Trimming removed 5 bases from V and 5 bases from J, with 10 bases in between. CDR3 in amino acids: CASSQDGHQPQHF. The CDR3 DNA reads as TGTGCCAGCAGCCAGGACGGACATCAGCCCCAGCATTTT.

The chain recombines TRBV7-3 with TRBJ2-2; TRBD2 aligns across 9 bases. Trimming removed 3 bases from V and 4 bases from J; junction bases left unmatched: 3. The CDR3 is made up of 15 amino acids. Germline CDR1 and CDR2: SGHTA and FQGTGA. The CDR3 protein is CASSLRGGVTGELFF. The CDR3 DNA sequence: TGTGCCAGCAGCTTGCGGGGGGGCGTCACCGGGGAGCTGTTTTTT.

This clonotype was seen ten or more times. The chain employs TRBV4-3 and TRBJ2-5; D possibly uses TRBD1 or TRBD2 (5 bases each). The CDR3 is made up of 16 amino acids. The V end was cut by 1 base, the J end by 1 base, with 13 bases between. Germline V gene data show CDR1 as LGHNA and CDR2 as YSLEER. This CDR3 is CASSQGGRQGQETQYF. CDR3 in DNA: TGCGCCAGCAGCCAAGGGGGACGGCAGGGCCAAGAGACCCAGTACTTC.

This clonotype was recorded at least ten times. This chain links TRBV7-3 with TRBJ2-3; no clear D. The CDR3 sequence is 13 residues long. Per germline, CDR1 SGHTA and CDR2 FQGTGA. Trimming stripped 3 bases from V and 8 bases from J, with 12 bases between. The chain's CDR3 is CASSFYGDGTQYF. The CDR3 nucleotides read TGTGCCAGCAGCTTCTATGGGGATGGTACGCAGTATTTT.

This clonotype has ten or more counts. The rearrangement joins TRBV12-3 or TRBV12-4 to TRBJ2-6; D not resolved. CDR3 length: 15 residues. V was trimmed by 3 bases and J by 0 bases, leaving 6 bases between them. The CDR3 DNA reads TGTGCCAGCAGTTTTGTGTCCTCTGGGGCCAACGTCCTGACTTTC. Residues: CASSFVSSGANVLTF.

This clonotype occurred many times. The rearrangement uses TRBV10-3 and TRBJ2-7; D unresolved. This CDR3 is 16 amino acids long. Germline CDR1 and CDR2: ENHRY and SYGVKD. Trimming removed 0 bases from V and 2 bases from J, with 14 bases in between. CDR3: CAISESGPAQPYEQYV. For the CDR3, the DNA is TGTGCCATCAGTGAGTCGGGCCCAGCTCAACCCTACGAGCAGTACGTC.

The chain recombines TRBV7-9 with TRBJ1-1; the match to TRBD1 covers 9 bases. CDR1 SEHNR and CDR2 FQNEAQ come from the germline V gene (reference sequence). V lost 3 bases and J lost 10; bases outside the gene matches: 12. The CDR3 has 15 amino acids. CDR3 amino acids: CASSFHRGRFLGAFF. The CDR3, as DNA: TGTGCCAGCAGCTTCCACAGGGGGCGATTTCTAGGAGCTTTCTTT.

This clonotype was found a few times. The V and J genes are TRBV12-3 or TRBV12-4 and TRBJ1-1; D ambiguous. With 3 bases removed from V and 3 bases from J, the gap between germline ends came to 14 bases. The CDR3 loop spans 15 amino acids. CDR3 sequence reads: CASSFIREGDTEAFF. CDR3 nucleotides: TGTGCCAGCAGTTTTATCCGGGAGGGAGACACTGAAGCTTTCTTT.

This clonotype was seen many times. The chain employs TRBV5-1 and TRBJ2-4; 14 bases agree with TRBD2. This CDR3 spans 16 amino acids. Looked up from germline, CDR1 is SGHRS and CDR2 is YFSETQ. V lost 4 bases, J lost 4 bases, and 4 bases stayed unmatched. CDR3 in amino acids: CASSRGLAGGKNIQYF. As DNA, the CDR3 is TGCGCCAGCAGCCGAGGACTAGCGGGGGGAAAAAACATTCAGTACTTC. The whole variable domain, filled in from reference TRBV5-1 and TRBJ2-4, reads KAGVTQTPRYLIKTRGQQVTLSCSPISGHRSVSWYQQTPGQGLQFLFEYFSETQRNKGNFPGRFSGRQFSNSRSEMNVSTLELGDSALYLCASSRGLAGGKNIQYFGAGTRLSVL.

There are many counts of this clonotype. The conserved phenylalanine or tryptophan normally closing the CDR3 is absent here, so this likely arose from a read error. The V call is TRBV28, the J call TRBJ1-2; the match to TRBD1 covers 7 bases. In germline, CDR1 is MDHEN, CDR2 SYDVKM. J was trimmed by 3 bases and V by 6 bases; bases with no gene match: 4. This CDR3 comprises 13 residues. The CDR3 loop reads CASSSGQDYGYTL. The CDR3 region has the DNA TGTGCCAGCAGCTCCGGACAGGACTATGGCTACACCTTA.

This chain links TRBV6-5 with TRBJ2-1; TRBD1 agrees at 7 bases. The CDR3 covers 16 residues. Germline CDR1 and CDR2: MNHEY and SVGAGI. Trimming took 0 bases from V and 12 from J; bases not matched to a gene: 14. The CDR3 DNA reads as TGTGCCAGCAGTTACTCGACGGGACCAGGGGGTAGGGTGCAGTTCTTC. The encoded protein is CASSYSTGPGGRVQFF.

This clonotype was seen ten or more times. The chain employs TRBV4-1 and TRBJ1-1; D is unclear. The CDR3 is 18 residues long. V was shortened by 1 base and J by 6 bases, with 24 bases between the two germline ends. Germline V lookup: CDR1 MGHRA, CDR2 YSYEKL. This CDR3 is CASSQAFQTAEASSEAFF. Here the CDR3 DNA reads TGCGCCAGCAGCCAAGCATTCCAAACGGCCGAAGCTAGCTCTGAAGCTTTCTTT.

This clonotype occurred many times. The rearrangement links TRBV2 to TRBJ2-3; D gene unclear. Per germline, CDR1 SNHLY and CDR2 FYNNEI. This CDR3 contains 14 residues. Trimming took 6 bases from V and 7 from J, leaving 17 bases between them. This CDR3 is CASRVGGEPHTQYF. The CDR3 DNA reads TGTGCCAGCAGGGTGGGCGGAGAGCCCCATACGCAGTATTTT.

CDR3 in amino acids: CASSFGPARDEKLFF. The CDR3 DNA reads TGTGCCAGCAGTTTCGGACCCGCGAGAGATGAAAAACTGTTTTTT. The rearrangement joins TRBV6-6 to TRBJ1-4; D is undetermined. The CDR3 contains 15 residues. Trimming stripped 4 bases from V and 6 bases from J, with 15 bases between. Germline V gene sequence: CDR1 MNHNY, CDR2 SVGAGI (reference sequence).

This clonotype was seen only a few times. This chain joins TRBV19 and TRBJ2-7; 7 bases agree with TRBD2. CDR1 LNHDA and CDR2 SQIVND come from the germline V gene (reference sequence). V was clipped by 9 bases and J by 5 bases; unmatched bases: 10. This CDR3 is built from 13 residues. Here the CDR3 reads CASRGRVRDEQYF. The CDR3 DNA reads TGTGCCAGCCGGGGGAGGGTACGGGACGAGCAGTACTTC.

This clonotype has ten or more counts. The rearrangement joins TRBV7-8 to TRBJ1-1; D is unclear. The CDR3 runs 13 residues. Trimming took off 5 bases at V and 6 bases at J, with 13 bases between the two ends. Germline CDR1 SGHVS, CDR2 FQNEAQ. As DNA, the CDR3 is TGTGCCAGCAGCAACTGGGGTCGCGCTGAAGCTTTCTTT. This encodes CASSNWGRAEAFF.

This clonotype has only a few counts. The V and J genes are TRBV25-1 and TRBJ1-1, with D hard to call. V dropped 3 bases and J dropped 4 bases, with 12 bases sitting between them. This CDR3 has 14 residues. The germline V gene has CDR1 MGHDK and CDR2 SYGVNS. The CDR3: CASSDPPPSTEAFF. The CDR3 DNA sequence: TGTGCCAGCAGTGACCCCCCCCCGTCCACTGAAGCTTTCTTT.

A few counts support this clonotype. This sequence joins TRBV18 and TRBJ1-1, with 7 bases aligning to TRBD1. The ends lost 3 bases at V and 5 bases at J; junction bases unmatched: 9. Germline V gene lookup returns CDR1 KGHSH and CDR2 LQKENI. This CDR3 is built from 15 residues. The CDR3, as DNA: TGTGCCAGCTCACCCCCTGGACAGGCTAGTACTGAAGCTTTCTTT. It encodes CASSPPGQASTEAFF. Using reference TRBV18 and TRBJ1-1 for the parts outside the CDR3, the full variable domain is NAGVMQNPRHLVRRRGQEARLRCSPMKGHSHVYWYRQLPEEGLKFMVYLQKENIIDESGMPKERFSAEFPKEGPSILRIQQVVRGDSAAYFCASSPPGQASTEAFFGQGTRLTVV.